A single sample is the source of the 11 T cell receptor delta chains below, sequenced in a study of gamma-delta chains in newborns, infants, children. TCRdb reprocessed the reads through CATT. This table holds 950 to 1,500 delta-chain clones, 3% to 4% found once. What was sequenced was blood. These receptors were obtained from a child who was a newborn, infant or young child, either healthy, febrile or measles-vaccinated (not recorded which).

This clone appeared a few times. Since a much larger clone is just one base distant, this may be a read error. This sample includes further DNA sequences coding for the same CDR3. The chain combines TRDV1 with TRDJ2; 10 bases map to TRDD3. This CDR3 spans 21 amino acids. Per the germline V gene, CDR1 is TSWWSYY and CDR2 is QGS. The CDR3 loop is CALGELEDFPTTGGSTAQLFF. The CDR3 nucleotides read TGTGCTCTCGGGGAACTAGAAGACTTCCCTACTACTGGGGGATCGACAGCACAACTCTTCTTT.

Points on this clone: A far larger clone is only one base removed, so a read error is likely. The sample carries other DNA sequences with the same CDR3. This sequence joins TRDV2 and TRDJ3; the match to TRDD3 covers 8 bases. The CDR3 totals 23 residues. Trimming removed 0 bases from V and 8 bases from J; junction bases left unmatched: 26. CDR1 is GEAIGNYY and CDR2 is EKD in the germline V gene. The chain's CDR3 is CACDTLEGPPREYWGRNTRQMFF. CDR3 coding DNA: TGTGCCTGTGACACCTTGGAGGGGCCCCCAAGGGAGTACTGGGGGCGCAACACCCGACAGATGTTTTTC.

This clone showed up just a few times. One base separates it from a far larger clone, so it is likely a read error. Other DNA sequences in this specimen translate into the identical CDR3. V usage is TRDV2 and J usage is TRDJ3; maybe TRDD3 (6 bases). The ends were cut back, 0 bases at V and 1 base at J, with 18 bases in the middle. The germline gives CDR1 GEAIGNYY, CDR2 EKD. The CDR3 covers 20 residues. DNA for the CDR3: TGTGCCTGTGACACCGGGGCTGGAGGATACCAGTCCTGGGACACCCGACAGATGTTTTTC. Amino acid sequence: CACDTGAGGYQSWDTRQMFF.

A note on this clone: A much larger clone differs from this one at a single base, so this may be a read error. Other DNA sequences in the sample encode the same CDR3. The CDR3 spells CALGGRGLGVSPALTAQLFF. Written as DNA, the CDR3 is TGTGCTCTTGGGGGACGAGGACTGGGGGTCTCCCCCGCTTTGACAGCACAACTCTTCTTT. V is TRDV1 and J is TRDJ2; 8 bases are a match to TRDD3. The CDR3 is made up of 20 amino acids. V lost 4 bases, J lost 0 bases, and 16 bases stayed unmatched. Germline CDR1 reads TSWWSYY; CDR2 reads QGS.

This clone was picked up a small number of times. A much larger clone lies a single base off, so this may be a read error. This chain connects TRDV1 to TRDJ2, with 8 bases matching TRDD3. The CDR3 has 14 amino acids. In germline, CDR1 is TSWWSYY, CDR2 QGS. DNA of the CDR3: TGTGCTCTTGGGTGGGGATACCGGACAACACAACTCTTCTTT. It is translated as CALGWGYRTTQLFF.

On this clone itself: The likely explanation is a read error, given a far larger clone one base away. Other DNA sequences within the sample encode an identical CDR3. The rearrangement links TRDV2 to TRDJ2; D unresolved. Germline V gene data show CDR1 as GEAIGNYY and CDR2 as EKD. This CDR3 is 18 amino acids long. V was clipped by 0 bases and J by 2 bases, with 18 bases between them. The CDR3 DNA is TGTGCCTGTGACACCGGCGGTCCGGTCTTCTCCTTGACAGCACAACTCTTCTTT. It yields the protein CACDTGGPVFSLTAQLFF.

As to this clone: A far larger clone is a single base away, which makes a read error likely. Within the sample, other DNA sequences also encode this same CDR3. The chain links TRDV2 to TRDJ1; no reliable D call. The CDR3 consists of 18 residues. Germline assignment: CDR1 GEAIGNYY and CDR2 EKD. The V and J ends lost 0 bases and 7 bases respectively, with 26 bases between them. The CDR3 coding sequence is TGTGCCTGTGACACCGTGAGTCGATTCTCGCGCTTATTCGGTAAACTCATCTTT. Translating it yields CACDTVSRFSRLFGKLIF.

This clone was observed a few times. This clone may be a read error of a much larger clone one base away. Other DNA sequences within the sample encode an identical CDR3. The chain combines TRDV1 with TRDJ1; 8 bases align to TRDD2. With 1 base clipped from V and 6 bases from J, the junction kept 13 bases outside the gene matches. The CDR3 extends over 17 amino acids. CDR1 and CDR2 from the germline V gene are TSWWSYY and QGS. CDR3 loop: CALGEPPYFLLHHKLIF. The CDR3 nucleotides are TGTGCTCTTGGGGAACCTCCCTACTTCCTACTCCACCATAAACTCATCTTT.

By sample fraction, this clone is medium-sized. The same CDR3 is also encoded by other DNA sequences in this sample. This chain joins TRDV1 and TRDJ2; 8 bases align to TRDD3. The CDR3 covers 20 residues. Germline assignment: CDR1 TSWWSYY and CDR2 QGS. Trimming took 4 bases from V and 0 from J; bases not matched to a gene: 16. CDR3 residues: CALGGRGLGVSPALTAQLFF. The CDR3 DNA is TGTGCTCTTGGGGGACGAGGACTGGGGGTCTCTCCCGCTTTGACAGCACAACTCTTCTTT.

In this sample, this clone turned up a few times. A far larger clone is off by one base, so a read error is likely. Other DNA sequences from this sample encode an identical CDR3 as well. This sequence joins TRDV2 and TRDJ3; 7 bases agree with TRDD3. The CDR3 loop spans 17 amino acids. Germline V CDR1 and CDR2: GEAIGNYY, EKD. The DNA of the CDR3 is TGTGCTTGTGACAAGACTGGGGCCTCCTGGGACACCCGACAGATGTTTTTC. This translates into CACDKTGASWDTRQMFF.

To note about this clone: This may be a read error, as it is one base from a much larger clone. V gene TRDV1 combines with J gene TRDJ1; 9 nucleotides match TRDD3. J was trimmed by 4 bases and V by 4 bases; bases with no gene match: 19. Germline loops: CDR1 TSWWSYY, CDR2 QGS. This CDR3 has 19 residues. The CDR3: CALGGPSPLRGGYIDKLIF. CDR3 bases: TGTGCTCTTGGGGGACCCTCCCCGCTCCGGGGGGGATACATCGATAAACTCATCTTT.